This T cell receptor beta chain was obtained from a study of blood T cell repertoires in COVID-19. This clone was seen more than once but under ten times. In the original processing: By means of reference gene primer amplification, nucleated cell counts were estimated. Generated by immunoSEQ multiplex PCR, the TCRdb table keeps only in-frame clones and is missing some. V, J and clone size are those of that table, while D and trimming were read from the DNA. The table includes 300,000 to 350,000 clones, over 75% detected once. In terms of age and location, participants ranged from roughly 18 to 90 years and lived in 24 US areas. Participants were placed into cohorts based on the clinical history they reported. Donors in Cohort 3 who had recovered were those with two negative PCRs, healthcare professional clearance, or resolution of their symptoms. Trimming removed 8 bases at V and 6 bases at J, with 14 bases between. The CDR3 runs 13 residues. Germline V CDR1 and CDR2: MNHEY, SVGAGI.

This receptor was obtained from a man aged 25 to 40 who had recovered from COVID-19. V and J are TRBV6-5 and TRBJ1-5, with D possibly matching TRBD1 (6 bases). Sequenced: PBMCs or T cells enriched from blood (not recorded which). The CDR3 loop is CASQAGESQPQHF. The CDR3 DNA reads as TGTGCCAGCCAGGCAGGGGAAAGTCAGCCCCAGCATTTT.